Below, 28 T cell receptor beta chains from the same sample are listed, as sequenced in a study of T-cell reconstitution after alpha-beta-depleted transplantation in children (dated by TCRdb to the mid-2010s). Receptor amplification or capture employed PCR. Sequencer: Illumina HiSeq 2500. To normalize quantification of the TCRbeta repertoire, the TCR libraries were built with molecular barcoding that relied on unique molecular identifiers. TCRdb itself trimmed the public reads at Q25 with fastp, ran MiXCR and retained productive beta chains. Each entry is one CDR3 protein sequence, shown with its most common DNA and genes. Across this sample there are about 500,000 distinct CDR3 sequences, with approximately 32% seen only once. More than 2% of the sample belongs to the ten largest clones. This specimen consisted of PBMCs from the stem cell graft donor, obtained from the stem cell graft. Every receptor here comes from a human donor who donated a stem cell graft to a child with aplastic anemia.

A word on this clonotype: An end of the junction differs from the germline gene, which may be a read error. V usage is TRBV11-2 and J usage is TRBJ2-2; D may match TRBD1 or TRBD2 (5 bases each). Germline CDR1 is SGHAT and CDR2 is FQNNGV. This CDR3 is 14 amino acids long. CDR3 DNA: TGTGCCAGCAGCTTAATACGGAACACCGGGGACCTGTTTTTT. Its translation: CASSLIRNTGDLFF. The full variable domain, with the rest looked up from reference TRBV11-2 and TRBJ2-2, is EAGVAQSPRYKIIEKRQSVAFWCNPISGHATLYWYQQILGQGPKLLIQFQNNGVVDDSQLPKDRFSAERLKGVDSTLKIQPAKLEDSAVYLCASSLIRNTGDLFFGEGSRLTVL.

The rearrangement uses TRBV7-2 and TRBJ2-5, with 7 bases identical to TRBD1. There are 15 residues in the CDR3. V shed 4 bases, J shed 4 bases, and the junction held 9 bases outside the gene matches. CDR1 and CDR2 from the germline V gene are SGHTA and FQGNSA. The CDR3 DNA sequence: TGTGCCAGCAGCTATACAACAGGGGTGGGAGAGACCCAGTACTTC. The encoded protein is CASSYTTGVGETQYF.

This clonotype was detected only a few times. CDR3 loop: CASSQDSGRDRTDTQYF. The CDR3 nucleotides are TGTGCCAGCAGCCAGGACAGCGGGAGAGATCGGACAGATACGCAGTATTTT. V and J are TRBV4-2 and TRBJ2-3; the match to TRBD2 covers 8 bases. Germline V gives CDR1 LGHNA, CDR2 YNFKEQ. The CDR3 covers 17 residues. V was clipped by 3 bases and J by 3 bases; unmatched bases: 11.

The chain couples TRBV12-3 or TRBV12-4 to TRBJ2-7; 7 bases fit TRBD1. With V trimmed by 11 bases and J by 6 bases, 7 bases remained unmatched. The CDR3 runs 11 residues. CDR3 nucleotide sequence: TGTGCCTATCTACAGGGGCTCGAGCAGTACGTC. As protein: CAYLQGLEQYV.

This clonotype was counted between two and nine times. The chain links TRBV6-2 or TRBV6-3 to TRBJ2-1, with TRBD2 identical over 10 bases. Germline V lookup: CDR1 MNHEY, CDR2 SVGEGT. The J segment lost 2 bases and the V segment lost 7 bases, leaving 5 bases of the junction unmatched. This CDR3 is 15 amino acids long. The CDR3 DNA reads TGTGCCAGCACCAGAAGCGGGAGGGCCTACAATGAGCAGTTCTTC. Amino acid sequence: CASTRSGRAYNEQFF.

The chain couples TRBV5-1 to TRBJ1-2, with a possible D match to TRBD1 (5 bases). The CDR3 is made up of 14 amino acids. In germline, CDR1 is SGHRS, CDR2 YFSETQ. Between the trimmed V and J ends, which lost 0 bases and 4 bases, there was a span of 10 bases. The CDR3 region has the DNA TGCGCCAGCAGCTTGGGCAGGGACGCCTATGGCTACACCTTC. Translating it yields CASSLGRDAYGYTF.

This clonotype has only a few counts. The chain is built from TRBV5-1 and TRBJ1-1, with TRBD1 matching over 7 bases. The CDR3 contains 12 residues. CDR1 SGHRS and CDR2 YFSETQ come from the germline V gene. V trimming: 4 bases; J trimming: 8 bases; junction bases outside the gene matches: 5. Here the CDR3 reads CASSGLDREAFF. In nucleotides, the CDR3 is TGCGCCAGCAGCGGCCTGGACAGGGAAGCTTTCTTT.

J is TRBJ2-7 and V is TRBV5-6; the match to TRBD1 covers 7 bases. Germline trimming cut 2 bases from V and 3 bases from J; bases unmatched to any gene: 17. The germline gives CDR1 SGHDT, CDR2 YYEEEE. There are 18 residues in the CDR3. CDR3 DNA: TGTGCCAGCAGCTTTATTCTACCGGGACAGCCGAGTTTCTACGAGCAGTACGTC. It translates to CASSFILPGQPSFYEQYV.

The chain combines TRBV10-3 with TRBJ1-3, with D uncertain. This CDR3 is built from 14 residues. Looked up from germline, CDR1 is ENHRY and CDR2 is SYGVKD. Trimming cost V 3 bases and J 0 bases, with 6 bases left between them. CDR3 residues: CAISDGVSGNTIYF. The CDR3 DNA sequence: TGTGCCATCAGTGACGGGGTCTCTGGAAACACCATATATTTT.

This chain uses TRBV7-9 with TRBJ2-5; 10 positions match TRBD2. Per germline, CDR1 SEHNR and CDR2 FQNEAQ (reference sequence). The CDR3 totals 17 residues. V was pared by 0 bases and J by 4 bases, with 8 bases of the junction left unmatched. The CDR3 DNA follows: TGTGCCAGCAGCTTAGCCGGTAGCGGGAGGTCGCGAGAGACCCAGTACTTC. Translation gives CASSLAGSGRSRETQYF.

The DNA for the CDR3 is TGTGCCAGCAGTTCCTCAGTTAGGGCCAGGAGAGAATTCTACGAGCAGTACTTC. This codes for CASSSSVRARREFYEQYF. The J gene is TRBJ2-7, the V gene TRBV5-6; D unresolved. Deletions cut 5 bases from V and 3 bases from J, with 27 bases between. CDR1 and CDR2 (germline): SGHDT, YYEEEE. The CDR3 length is 18 residues. Filled out from reference TRBV5-6 and TRBJ2-7, the complete variable domain reads DAGVTQSPTHLIKTRGQQVTLRCSPKSGHDTVSWYQQALGQGPQFIFQYYEEEERQRGNFPDRFSGHQFPNYSSELNVNALLLGDSALYLCASSSSVRARREFYEQYFGPGTRLTVT.

The rearrangement uses TRBV5-1 and TRBJ2-5; 9 nucleotides agree with TRBD1. Trimming removed 4 bases from V and 3 bases from J; junction bases left unmatched: 4. CDR1 and CDR2 (germline): SGHRS, YFSETQ. The CDR3 is made up of 14 amino acids. This CDR3 is CASSPRTGEETQYF. CDR3 in DNA: TGCGCCAGCAGCCCGCGGACAGGGGAAGAGACCCAGTACTTC.

The V call is TRBV12-3 or TRBV12-4, the J call TRBJ2-6; D is unresolved. This CDR3 spans 15 amino acids. V lost 1 base and J 0 bases, leaving 4 bases between the germline ends. CDR3 region: CASSLDYSGANVLTF. The DNA for the CDR3 is TGTGCCAGCAGTTTAGACTACTCTGGGGCCAACGTCCTGACTTTC.

This clonotype has a handful of counts. The chain employs TRBV7-2 and TRBJ2-7; 9 bases align to TRBD2. The length of the CDR3 is 15 residues. V was pared by 5 bases and J by 4 bases, with 9 bases of the junction left unmatched. Germline assignment: CDR1 SGHTA and CDR2 FQGNSA. CDR3 DNA sequence: TGTGCCAGCAGCCCGACTAGCGGCATAGGGTACGAGCAGTACTTC. It codes for CASSPTSGIGYEQYF.

This clonotype was counted a few times. The chain is built from TRBV15 and TRBJ2-2; D uncertain. Germline V gives CDR1 LNHNV, CDR2 YYDKDF (reference sequence). Trimming shortened V by 1 base and J by 2 bases, and 5 bases separated the two germline ends. This CDR3 region has 14 residues. Here the CDR3 DNA reads TGTGCCACCAGCAGAGCGGTAAACACCGGGGAGCTGTTTTTT. Translated: CATSRAVNTGELFF.

This clonotype was observed a few times. The chain combines TRBV9 with TRBJ2-1; 12 positions match TRBD2. Germline assignment: CDR1 SGDLS and CDR2 YYNGEE. Trimming removed 0 bases from V and 12 bases from J; junction bases left unmatched: 4. The CDR3 is 14 amino acids. CDR3 protein: CASSVGLAGVVQFF. CDR3 DNA: TGTGCCAGCAGCGTAGGACTAGCGGGAGTTGTGCAGTTCTTC. The entire variable domain, with the rest obtained from reference TRBV9 and TRBJ2-1, is as follows: DSGVTQTPKHLITATGQRVTLRCSPRSGDLSVYWYQQSLDQGLQFLIQYYNGEERAKGNILERFSAQQFPDLHSELNLSSLELGDSALYFCASSVGLAGVVQFFGPGTRLTVL.

The chain uses TRBV6-5 and TRBJ2-3; TRBD1 matches 9 bases. This CDR3 is 17 amino acids long. Germline lookup yields CDR1 MNHEY and CDR2 SVGAGI. V trimming: 0 bases; J trimming: 1 base; junction bases outside the gene matches: 5. The CDR3 coding sequence is TGTGCCAGCAGTTACTCGACAGGGGGAGGTGGCACAGATACGCAGTATTTT. Its translation is CASSYSTGGGGTDTQYF.

The table lists this clonotype with a few counts. The V and J genes are TRBV7-2 and TRBJ1-3; D gene unclear. Germline-derived CDR1 and CDR2 are SGHTA and FQGNSA. V was clipped by 0 bases and J by 0 bases, with 6 bases between them. There are 15 residues in the CDR3. Here the CDR3 DNA reads TGTGCCAGCAGCTTAGCCGAGAGCTCTGGAAACACCATATATTTT. It is translated as CASSLAESSGNTIYF.

Concerning this clonotype: This may come from a read error, since a much larger clone is one base off. This chain joins TRBV29-1 and TRBJ2-6; 8 positions agree with TRBD1. Germline values: CDR1 SQVTM, CDR2 ANQGSEA. The CDR3 contains 14 residues. CDR3 nucleotides: TGCAGCGTGGACAGGGTTGATGGGGCCAACGGCCTGACTTTC. It codes for CSVDRVDGANGLTF.

The chain couples TRBV30 to TRBJ1-4; D gene ambiguous. Germline V gene sequence: CDR1 GTSNPN, CDR2 SVGIG (reference sequence). CDR3 size: 14 residues. V lost 3 bases to trimming and J lost 0 bases, with 8 bases between them. Here the CDR3 reads CAWSAQSTNEKLFF. CDR3 bases: TGTGCCTGGAGCGCTCAGTCAACTAATGAAAAACTGTTTTTT. Together with reference TRBV30 and TRBJ1-4, the CDR3 gives the full variable domain: SQTIHQWPATLVQPVGSPLSLECTVEGTSNPNLYWYRQAAGRGLQLLFYSVGIGQISSEVPQNLSASRPQDRQFILSSKKLLLSDSGFYLCAWSAQSTNEKLFFGSGTQLSVL.

This clonotype has more than one count but fewer than ten. The V gene is TRBV7-2, the J gene TRBJ1-1, with D unclear. Trimming pared 1 base from V and 5 bases from J, leaving 8 bases between. CDR3 length: 13 residues. Germline V lookup: CDR1 SGHTA, CDR2 FQGNSA. The CDR3 here is CASSLEGLTEAFF. DNA for the CDR3: TGTGCCAGCAGCTTAGAGGGTCTTACTGAAGCTTTCTTT. Combining the CDR3 with reference TRBV7-2 and TRBJ1-1 gives the whole variable domain GAGVSQSPSNKVTEKGKDVELRCDPISGHTALYWYRQSLGQGLEFLIYFQGNSAPDKSGLPSDRFSAERTGGSVSTLTIQRTQQEDSAVYLCASSLEGLTEAFFGQGTRLTVV.

The chain carries TRBV19 and TRBJ1-2; perhaps TRBD1 as D (5 bases). The V gene's germline CDR1 is LNHDA and CDR2 SQIVND (reference sequence). Trimming stripped 4 bases from V and 4 bases from J, with 16 bases between. There are 15 residues in the CDR3. CDR3: CASSSGRESTYGYTF. CDR3 in DNA: TGTGCCAGTAGTAGCGGCAGGGAATCTACCTATGGCTACACCTTC.

This chain links TRBV5-5 with TRBJ2-7, with D perhaps TRBD2 (6 bases). The CDR3 is 15 residues long. Germline-derived CDR1 and CDR2 are SGHKS and YYEKEE (reference sequence). Trimming removed 5 bases from V and 3 bases from J, with 18 bases in between. The CDR3 region has the DNA TGTGCCAGCAGACCGGGACTCGACCCCTTCTACGAGCAGTACGTC. Amino acids: CASRPGLDPFYEQYV.

This clonotype was observed a handful of times. The chain carries TRBV1 and TRBJ2-5; the D call in the table, TRBD2, was not verified against the DNA. TRBV1 is an annotated pseudogene. This CDR3 comprises 16 residues. The CDR3: CTSSQGGSGRGETQYF. The CDR3 region has the DNA TGCACCAGCAGCCAAGGAGGTAGCGGGAGAGGGGAGACCCAGTACTTC.

This clonotype was observed a few times. The V gene is TRBV5-6, the J gene TRBJ1-1; no clear D. Germline CDR1 is SGHDT and CDR2 is YYEEEE. The CDR3 is 15 amino acids. Trimming stripped 1 base from V and 6 bases from J, with 16 bases between. CDR3 protein: CASSLFRLSVPEAFF. The CDR3, as DNA: TGTGCCAGCAGCTTGTTTCGACTTTCGGTCCCTGAAGCTTTCTTT.

The chain employs TRBV5-1 and TRBJ2-1; 7 positions agree with TRBD2. CDR3 length: 16 residues. CDR1 SGHRS and CDR2 YFSETQ come from the germline V gene. V was pared by 0 bases and J by 8 bases, with 11 bases of the junction left unmatched. The CDR3 DNA reads TGCGCCAGCAGCTTGGTAGCGGGCTTGATTCTAGATGAGCAGTTCTTC. It yields the protein CASSLVAGLILDEQFF.

This clonotype has a handful of counts. The CDR3 coding sequence is TGTGCCAGCAGCGCCACCGGGGCTAACACCGGGGAGCTGTTTTTT. Translating it yields CASSATGANTGELFF. The chain couples TRBV7-2 to TRBJ2-2, with D possibly being TRBD1 or TRBD2 (5 bases each). Between the trimmed V and J ends, which lost 5 bases and 2 bases, there was a span of 12 bases. CDR1 SGHTA and CDR2 FQGNSA come from the germline V gene. The CDR3 consists of 15 residues.

The chain carries TRBV12-3 or TRBV12-4 and TRBJ2-1; perhaps D is TRBD1 or TRBD2 (5 bases each). CDR3 length: 13 amino acids. Trimming stripped 6 bases from V and 8 bases from J, with 14 bases between. CDR3: CASRVDWGYEQFF. The CDR3 DNA reads as TGTGCCAGCAGGGTGGATTGGGGGTATGAGCAGTTCTTC.